Below, one T cell receptor beta chain is given with its context. Its antigen specificity is not known. No per-base quality is available; no much larger clone lies one base away. The entire amount of isolated RNA was reverse transcribed using the High Capacity cDNA Reverse Transcription Kit, so the sequenced TCRB transcripts were expressed ones. Deep immunoSEQ sequencing was performed on naive, central memory and regulatory T cell samples, with an average of about 3.57 million total reads per sample. Sorted cells were lysed in RLT buffer, and RNA was extracted using DNase-treated RNeasy Micro or Mini kits according to cell number. Each cell subset was processed separately to prevent cross-contamination, with patient and healthy donor samples processed together. The immunoSEQ multiplex PCR was used to amplify TCRB sequences from cDNA, yielding 87-bp fragments that span the CDR3 region. Sequencing of the amplicons was done on the Illumina HiSeq platform. The published analysis was carried out like this. Synthetic template baselines were used to correct PCR bias computationally, reads within Hamming distance 2 were collapsed together, and singletons that could not be merged were discarded. Reads were aligned against IMGT so that V, D and J genes, CDR3 length and insertions or deletions at six rearrangement sites could be assigned. Within each subset, clonotype counts were normalized to sorted cell number, after which true diversity and Gini coefficients were computed with the tcR R package. The overlap coefficient, calculated on TCRB nucleotide sequences, was used to measure repertoire sharing. Imported from immuneACCESS, the table was reduced by TCRdb to in-frame sequences with V and J called. These copies leave out some clones; in studies compared against another copy, an unresolved V gene accounts for under half, and the cause of the remainder is not known. D and trimming were read from the DNA, whereas the V and J calls and clone size are those reported in that table. A total of about 59,000 clones appear in this sample, roughly three fifths of them only once. About 2.2% of the sample is held by the ten biggest clonotypes.

CDR1 GTSNPN and CDR2 SVGIG are derived from the germline V gene (reference sequence). The V end loses 3 bases and the J end loses 5 bases, and a stretch of 5 bases separates them. From the cysteine up to the phenylalanine, the CDR3 has a length of 11 residues. The read is trimmed to its CDR3 DNA, 33 bases read in frame from base 1. The source of the sample is a study of beta chain features in type 1 diabetes (dated by TCRdb to 2016 to 2019). Describing the broader study: Mean age, gender distribution, total cell number and subset yield were not different between patients and healthy donors. A total of 107,917,701 sorted cells were examined across all samples, and a strong correlation was observed between cell number per subset and RNA yield. In the study, TCRB repertoires of sorted circulating CD4+ T cell subsets from recently diagnosed type 1 diabetes patients were compared with those of matched healthy donors. Naive and central memory subsets were obtained from all 30 or so donors, but regulatory and stem cell-like memory subsets were isolated from only 8 patients and roughly 8 healthy donors.

Each donor gave one peripheral blood draw, averaging about 120 mL, which was collected into heparinised tubes. A BD FACSAria II was used to sort naive, central memory, regulatory and stem cell-like memory CD4+ T cells with a panel that included CD45RO, CCR7, CD25, CD127, CD95 and CD27. A purity above 98% was achieved for all sorted populations. PBMCs were isolated right away by Lymphoprep density gradient centrifugation and were stained directly, without culture. To minimize batch effects, samples were stained and sorted in pairs, one healthy donor with one patient per experiment. Study-level results and caveats: Because cDNA was sequenced instead of genomic DNA, activated cells with high expression could be over-represented, although the groups did not differ in activation or CD3 levels. Fewer insertions and more nucleotide deletions at VDJ recombination sites were observed in patients with type 1 diabetes, implying thymic rearrangement abnormalities. A moderate but significant shortening of TCRB CDR3 length was observed in type 1 diabetes patients in all four CD4+ subsets. The naive, central memory and regulatory TCRB repertoires appeared to resemble one another more closely among patients than among healthy donors. Only small numbers of individuals were included in the HLA sub-analyses, which left unresolved whether HLA type had any influence on TCRB rearrangement. PCR might favor shorter templates, but patient and control samples were amplified and corrected together, so any skew would affect both groups equally.

The V and J segments used are TRBV30 and TRBJ2-1; the D gene is unclear. Input material: Tregs from blood. The sample's cell subset or site label is to be understood as: regulatory CD4+ T cells. The sequence came from a woman under 30 in good health. In nucleotides, the sequence is TGTGCCTGGAGACAAAACAATGAGCAGTTCTTC. It codes for CAWRQNNEQFF.